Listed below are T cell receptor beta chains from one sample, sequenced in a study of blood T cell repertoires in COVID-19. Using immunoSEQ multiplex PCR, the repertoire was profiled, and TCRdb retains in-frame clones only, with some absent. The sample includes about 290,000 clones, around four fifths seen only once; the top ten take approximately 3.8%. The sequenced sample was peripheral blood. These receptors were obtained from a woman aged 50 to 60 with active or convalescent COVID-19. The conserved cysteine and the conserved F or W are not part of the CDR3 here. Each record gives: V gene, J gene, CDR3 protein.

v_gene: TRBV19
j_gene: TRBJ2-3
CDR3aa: ASSTVRGRSTDTQY

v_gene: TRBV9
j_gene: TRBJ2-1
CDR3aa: ASSAEPGTLQF

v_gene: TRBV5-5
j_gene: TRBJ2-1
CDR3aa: ASTSDGGQGEF

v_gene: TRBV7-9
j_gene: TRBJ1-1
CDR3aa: ASSPPRDRNTEAF

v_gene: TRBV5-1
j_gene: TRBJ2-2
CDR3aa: ASGRTGDAGELF

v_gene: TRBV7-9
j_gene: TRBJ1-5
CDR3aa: ASSPLDSNQPQH

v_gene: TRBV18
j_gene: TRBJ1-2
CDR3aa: ASSSGSGGYT

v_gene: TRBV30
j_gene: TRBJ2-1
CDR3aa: AWSPGLADYNEQF

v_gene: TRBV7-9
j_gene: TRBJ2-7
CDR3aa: ASSSDSPYEQY

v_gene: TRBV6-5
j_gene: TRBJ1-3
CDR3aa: ASRSAGGLGNTIY

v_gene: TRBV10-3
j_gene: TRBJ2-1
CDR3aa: AISGGRAGSYNEQF

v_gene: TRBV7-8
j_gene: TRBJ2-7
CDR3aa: ASSSETGGIIYEQY